The 10 T cell receptor beta chains in this list originate from one sample, sequenced in a study of molecular identifiers for immune sequencing clone quantification. MiXCR, applied by TCRdb to the PCR reads, yields one record per CDR3 protein. The top ten clones hold approximately 0.84% of a sample with around 480,000 distinct CDR3 sequences, roughly a fifth of them seen once. Sequenced sample: naive CD8+ T cells from blood, with Jurkat cell RNA spiked in. Subset: FACS-sorted CD8+CD4-CCR7+CD45RA+ naive T cells. The receptors here all came from a human donor in good health. Some libraries in this study had Jurkat cell RNA spiked in.

This clonotype was observed at least ten times. The chain employs TRBV4-3 and TRBJ2-3; D is uncertain. The CDR3 totals 15 residues. Germline lookup yields CDR1 LGHNA and CDR2 YSLEER. With 0 bases removed from V and 4 bases from J, the gap between germline ends came to 11 bases. The CDR3 here is CASSQEGRAADTQYF. The DNA for the CDR3 is TGCGCCAGCAGCCAAGAAGGCCGGGCGGCAGATACGCAGTATTTT.

This clonotype was detected ten times or more. V is TRBV19 and J is TRBJ1-4; D call uncertain. From germline, CDR1 is LNHDA and CDR2 SQIVND (reference sequence). There are 12 residues in the CDR3. Trimming stripped 5 bases from V and 6 bases from J, with 7 bases between. The CDR3 here is CASSPEDEKLFF. The CDR3, as DNA: TGTGCCAGTAGTCCCGAAGATGAAAAACTGTTTTTT.

Only a few counts were recorded for this clonotype. The rearrangement links TRBV12-3 or TRBV12-4 to TRBJ2-1; 10 bases line up with TRBD2. J gave up 7 bases and V 2 bases, and 8 bases lay outside the gene matches. The CDR3 has 16 residues. CDR3 amino acids: CASSLRASGSGNEQFF. The CDR3, as DNA: TGTGCCAGCAGTTTACGGGCTAGCGGGAGTGGTAATGAGCAGTTCTTC.

This clonotype has ten or more counts. The genes are TRBV30 and TRBJ2-3; weak D call: TRBD2 (5 bases). The germline V gene encodes CDR1 GTSNPN and CDR2 SVGIG (reference sequence). V lost 0 bases, J lost 2 bases, and 12 bases lay in between. The CDR3 totals 15 residues. The CDR3 loop reads CAWSVRDYTTDTQYF. CDR3 DNA sequence: TGTGCCTGGAGTGTACGCGACTACACCACAGATACGCAGTATTTT.

This clonotype occurred many times. The chain recombines TRBV7-9 with TRBJ2-7, with TRBD2 matching over 9 bases. Trimming removed 4 bases from V and 1 base from J; junction bases left unmatched: 5. Germline assignment: CDR1 SEHNR and CDR2 FQNEAQ (reference sequence). The CDR3 contains 15 residues. The CDR3 protein is CASSSAGGHSYEQYF. The CDR3 DNA sequence: TGTGCCAGCAGCTCAGCGGGAGGTCATTCCTACGAGCAGTACTTC.

The table lists this clonotype with a count of one. The chain links TRBV4-2 to TRBJ1-4; 8 bases align to TRBD1. This CDR3 contains 14 residues. V shed 7 bases and J 8 bases; nucleotides not matched to a gene: 9. The germline CDR1 and CDR2 sequences are LGHNA and YNFKEQ. CDR3 sequence reads: CASTGQGAGEKLFF. The CDR3 DNA reads as TGTGCCAGCACCGGTCAGGGGGCGGGGGAAAAACTGTTTTTT.

About this clonotype: Since no conserved phenylalanine or tryptophan closes the CDR3, a read error is the likely cause. The gene calls are TRBV12-3 or TRBV12-4 and TRBJ2-1; D ambiguous. V lost 5 bases, J lost 0 bases, and 17 bases lay in between. CDR3 length: 17 amino acids. The CDR3, as DNA: TGTGCCAGCAGTCCCACGAGATCCGTCATCTCCTACAATGAGCAGTTCCTC. It specifies CASSPTRSVISYNEQFL.

As concerns this clonotype: This may come from a read error, since a much larger clone is one base off. The chain joins TRBV5-3 to TRBJ2-7; 11 positions agree with TRBD2. TRBV5-3 is annotated as an ORF whose role is uncertain. The CDR3 runs to 16 residues. With V trimmed by 10 bases and J by 7 bases, 19 bases remained unmatched. The DNA of the CDR3 is TGTGCCGGCAGCGAACGACTAGCGGGGAGTTTCGGGGAGCAGTACTTC. Amino acids: CAGSERLAGSFGEQYF.

The chain uses TRBV12-3 or TRBV12-4 and TRBJ1-2; 8 positions match TRBD1. The CDR3 is 11 residues long. V was clipped by 10 bases and J by 7 bases; unmatched bases: 5. The CDR3, as DNA: TGTGCCACGGCAGGGGGCATTGGCTACACCTTC. This sequence encodes CATAGGIGYTF.

The chain is built from TRBV12-3 or TRBV12-4 and TRBJ1-4, with a weak D call TRBD1 (6 bases). The length of the CDR3 is 15 residues. The V and J ends lost 4 bases and 6 bases respectively, with 15 bases between them. In DNA form, the CDR3 reads TGTGCCAGCAGTTCTACGGGACAAAGCCATGAAAAACTGTTTTTT. This codes for CASSSTGQSHEKLFF.